What follows are 23 T cell receptor beta chains derived from one specimen sequenced in a study of blood T cell repertoires in COVID-19. Assay: immunoSEQ multiplex PCR; the TCRdb copy retains only in-frame clones and omits some. The sample shows tens of thousands of clones, 85% to 90% of them seen only once. Source material: peripheral blood. The source is a man between 65 and 85 years old with active or convalescent COVID-19.

The rearrangement joins TRBV30 to TRBJ1-2; possible D gene TRBD1, 5 bases. Germline-derived CDR1 and CDR2 are GTSNPN and SVGIG (reference sequence). The CDR3 spans 12 residues. V was shortened by 5 bases and J by 12 bases, with 19 bases between the two germline ends. In nucleotides, the CDR3 is TGTGCCTGGGCCCAGGACACGGACAAAGACACCTTC. Protein product: CAWAQDTDKDTF.

The chain links TRBV19 to TRBJ1-2, with 7 bases aligning to TRBD1. The ends lost 5 bases at V and 7 bases at J; junction bases unmatched: 13. The CDR3 length is 15 residues. The germline gives CDR1 LNHDA, CDR2 SQIVND (reference sequence). The CDR3 region has the DNA TGTGCCAGTAGTCTCGGGGAGACAGGGTTCGGTGGCTACACCTTC. Its translation is CASSLGETGFGGYTF.

V usage is TRBV5-8 and J usage is TRBJ1-6, with D unclear. V was trimmed by 5 bases and J by 10 bases, leaving 22 bases between them. This CDR3 is 16 amino acids long. The V gene's germline CDR1 is SGHTS and CDR2 YDEGEE. The CDR3 is CASRSLLTGKESPLHF. The CDR3 DNA follows: TGTGCCAGCAGATCCCTGTTGACCGGGAAAGAGTCACCCCTCCACTTT.

V is TRBV5-4 and J is TRBJ2-7, with 10 bases matching TRBD2. Germline V gene data show CDR1 as SGHNT and CDR2 as YYREEE (reference sequence). There are 15 residues in the CDR3. Trimming removed 0 bases from V and 4 bases from J; junction bases left unmatched: 4. CDR3 bases: TGTGCCAGCAGCTTGGGTACTAGCGGGATTTACGAGCAGTACTTC. This codes for CASSLGTSGIYEQYF. Complete variable domain (other parts from reference TRBV5-4 and TRBJ2-7): ETGVTQSPTHLIKTRGQQVTLRCSSQSGHNTVSWYQQALGQGPQFIFQYYREEENGRGNFPPRFSGLQFPNYSSELNVNALELDDSALYLCASSLGTSGIYEQYFGPGTRLTVT.

A remark on this clone: This specimen includes other DNA sequences encoding the same CDR3. In DNA form, the CDR3 reads TGTGCCAGCTCACCAGGGAGGAACACTGAAGCTTTCTTT. Translated, it gives CASSPGRNTEAFF. This sequence joins TRBV18 and TRBJ1-1, with unresolved D. The germline V and J ends were trimmed by 2 bases and 1 base, with 5 bases remaining between them. The germline gives CDR1 KGHSH, CDR2 LQKENI. This CDR3 region has 13 residues.

The table lists this clone with a few counts. The chain uses TRBV15 and TRBJ1-3; 9 bases line up with TRBD1. The CDR3 is made up of 16 amino acids. Germline CDR1 reads LNHNV; CDR2 reads YYDKDF (reference sequence). After removal of 0 bases from V and 7 bases from J, the junction contained 7 bases not matched to a gene. The CDR3 sequence is CATSRDLGQGLNTIYF. Here the CDR3 DNA reads TGTGCCACCAGCAGAGATTTGGGACAGGGCCTGAACACCATATATTTT.

This chain uses TRBV9 with TRBJ1-5; no clear D gene. Between the trimmed V and J ends, which lost 4 bases and 9 bases, there was a span of 20 bases. The CDR3 is 15 residues long. Germline lookup yields CDR1 SGDLS and CDR2 YYNGEE. The CDR3, as DNA: TGTGCCAGCAGCTACGGGATTGGGGATAGGTGGCCCCAGCATTTT. It translates to CASSYGIGDRWPQHF.

The V gene is TRBV24-1, the J gene TRBJ2-1, with D perhaps TRBD2 (5 bases). Germline CDR1 reads KGHDR; CDR2 reads SFDVKD. V was pared by 5 bases and J by 4 bases, with 5 bases between. The CDR3 loop spans 12 amino acids. CDR3 DNA: TGTGCCACCAGTGGAGGGTACAATGAGCAGTTCTTC. This sequence encodes CATSGGYNEQFF.

The V and J genes are TRBV30 and TRBJ2-1; D remains unclear. V was pared by 7 bases and J by 6 bases, with 13 bases between. The CDR3 sequence is 12 residues long. The V gene's germline CDR1 is GTSNPN and CDR2 SVGIG (reference sequence). This chain's CDR3 is CASSTLVNEQFF. The CDR3 bases are TGTGCCTCCTCGACTTTGGTCAATGAGCAGTTCTTC.

This chain joins TRBV30 and TRBJ2-3, with a possible D match to TRBD2 (6 bases). This CDR3 is 15 amino acids long. The V gene's germline CDR1 is GTSNPN and CDR2 SVGIG (reference sequence). With 0 bases removed from V and 0 bases from J, the gap between germline ends came to 10 bases. The CDR3: CAWSVAGRSTDTQYF. CDR3 sequence (DNA): TGTGCCTGGAGTGTAGCGGGTCGTAGCACAGATACGCAGTATTTT.

V is TRBV5-6 and J is TRBJ2-7; no clear D. The CDR3 contains 11 residues. Germline-derived CDR1 and CDR2 are SGHDT and YYEEEE. Trimming stripped 4 bases from V and 5 bases from J, with 7 bases between. The CDR3 coding sequence is TGTGCCAGCAGCCAAGCCCACGAGCAGTACTTC. Its protein is CASSQAHEQYF.

The chain recombines TRBV30 with TRBJ2-2; D is unclear. V was cut by 8 bases and J by 7 bases, with 11 bases left in between. The CDR3 loop spans 11 amino acids. The V gene's germline CDR1 is GTSNPN and CDR2 SVGIG (reference sequence). DNA for the CDR3: TGTGCCCATACTGCTATCGGGGAGCTGTTTTTT. Its protein product is CAHTAIGELFF.

The chain recombines TRBV10-3 with TRBJ2-7; TRBD2 aligns across 10 bases. V lost 1 base to trimming and J lost 4 bases; unmatched junction nucleotides: 4. Germline V lookup: CDR1 ENHRY, CDR2 SYGVKD. The CDR3 spans 15 residues. Here the CDR3 reads CAISEWASGRYEQYF. CDR3 bases: TGTGCCATCAGTGAGTGGGCTAGCGGGAGATACGAGCAGTACTTC.

The rearrangement links TRBV6-4 to TRBJ2-3, with TRBD2 identical over 7 bases. The germline gives CDR1 MRHNA, CDR2 SNTAGT. With 6 bases clipped from V and 8 bases from J, the junction kept 20 bases outside the gene matches. CDR3 length: 17 amino acids. The chain's CDR3 is CASRRPSGSPSGGTQYF. CDR3 nucleotide sequence: TGTGCCAGCAGGAGGCCCTCGGGCTCACCCTCGGGGGGTACGCAGTATTTT.

The rearrangement joins TRBV20-1 to TRBJ2-3; D may be TRBD2 (6 bases). Germline V gene lookup returns CDR1 DFQATT and CDR2 SNEGSKA (reference sequence). Trimming took off 2 bases at V and 10 bases at J, with 7 bases between the two ends. The CDR3 length is 10 residues. The CDR3: CSARRDSQYF. In nucleotides, the CDR3 is TGCAGTGCTAGAAGGGACTCGCAGTATTTT.

This clone was counted once. The chain has TRBV6-5 and TRBJ1-5, with unresolved D. The CDR3 is 14 amino acids. The V end lost 6 bases, the J end lost 2 bases, and 11 bases lay between the germline ends. CDR1 MNHEY and CDR2 SVGAGI come from the germline V gene. This chain's CDR3 is CASSVLSRNQPQHF. CDR3 nucleotides: TGTGCCAGCAGCGTTCTTTCCCGCAATCAGCCCCAGCATTTT.

V usage is TRBV7-2 and J usage is TRBJ2-1; TRBD2 aligns across 13 bases. The V gene end was trimmed by 5 bases and the J gene end by 6 bases; junction bases not matched to a gene: 7. This CDR3 is built from 16 residues. Germline CDR1 and CDR2: SGHTA and FQGNSA. The CDR3 spells CASSAGLAGASNEQFF. As DNA, the CDR3 is TGTGCCAGCAGCGCTGGACTAGCGGGAGCCTCCAATGAGCAGTTCTTC.

This clone has more than one count but fewer than ten. The chain links TRBV18 to TRBJ2-1; TRBD1 is a possible D gene (5 bases). Trimming took off 0 bases at V and 0 bases at J, with 9 bases between the two ends. The CDR3 extends over 16 amino acids. Looked up from germline, CDR1 is KGHSH and CDR2 is LQKENI. CDR3 sequence: CASSPPRQNSYNEQFF. The CDR3 nucleotides read TGTGCCAGCTCACCACCTAGACAGAACTCCTACAATGAGCAGTTCTTC.

The chain couples TRBV13 to TRBJ2-5; tentative D call: TRBD2 (6 bases). The CDR3 runs 16 residues. Trimming shortened V by 5 bases and J by 1 base, and 17 bases separated the two germline ends. Germline CDR1 PRHDT, CDR2 FYEKMQ (reference sequence). The DNA for the CDR3 is TGTGCCAGCAGCGTCGCCGGACTACCACGCCAAGAGACCCAGTACTTC. Amino acids: CASSVAGLPRQETQYF.

This chain uses TRBV3-1 (or the pseudogene TRBV3-2) with TRBJ1-6; D unclear. V was cut by 3 bases and J by 13 bases, with 13 bases left in between. Germline-derived CDR1 and CDR2 are LGHDT and YNNKEL (reference sequence). This CDR3 has 13 amino acids. The CDR3 DNA is TGTGCCAGCAGCCAGGAGTCCGGGTCTCCCCTCCACTTT. Amino acid sequence: CASSQESGSPLHF.

The chain uses TRBV28 and TRBJ1-2; 10 bases fit TRBD1. J gave up 6 bases and V 5 bases, and 12 bases lay outside the gene matches. The germline gives CDR1 MDHEN, CDR2 SYDVKM. The CDR3 is 16 amino acids. CDR3 sequence (DNA): TGTGCCAGCAGTCTTATACGGACAGGGGGGGTAAATGGCTACACCTTC. Protein sequence: CASSLIRTGGVNGYTF.

The chain recombines TRBV7-2 with TRBJ2-3; TRBD2 matches 10 bases. CDR1 and CDR2 from the germline V gene are SGHTA and FQGNSA. CDR3 length: 16 amino acids. Losses at the gene ends were 6 bases for V and 3 bases for J; bases not matched to a gene: 9. CDR3 nucleotides: TGTGCCAGCAGTTACATAGCGGGAGGTGTGACAGATACGCAGTATTTT. This codes for CASSYIAGGVTDTQYF.

This chain connects TRBV19 to TRBJ2-7; possible D gene TRBD1, 6 bases. CDR1 LNHDA and CDR2 SQIVND come from the germline V gene (reference sequence). This CDR3 comprises 15 residues. V was shortened by 1 base and J by 13 bases, with 23 bases between the two germline ends. The chain's CDR3 is CASSIGTLGGQVLYF. CDR3 sequence (DNA): TGTGCCAGTAGTATAGGTACACTTGGGGGCCAAGTACTATACTTC.